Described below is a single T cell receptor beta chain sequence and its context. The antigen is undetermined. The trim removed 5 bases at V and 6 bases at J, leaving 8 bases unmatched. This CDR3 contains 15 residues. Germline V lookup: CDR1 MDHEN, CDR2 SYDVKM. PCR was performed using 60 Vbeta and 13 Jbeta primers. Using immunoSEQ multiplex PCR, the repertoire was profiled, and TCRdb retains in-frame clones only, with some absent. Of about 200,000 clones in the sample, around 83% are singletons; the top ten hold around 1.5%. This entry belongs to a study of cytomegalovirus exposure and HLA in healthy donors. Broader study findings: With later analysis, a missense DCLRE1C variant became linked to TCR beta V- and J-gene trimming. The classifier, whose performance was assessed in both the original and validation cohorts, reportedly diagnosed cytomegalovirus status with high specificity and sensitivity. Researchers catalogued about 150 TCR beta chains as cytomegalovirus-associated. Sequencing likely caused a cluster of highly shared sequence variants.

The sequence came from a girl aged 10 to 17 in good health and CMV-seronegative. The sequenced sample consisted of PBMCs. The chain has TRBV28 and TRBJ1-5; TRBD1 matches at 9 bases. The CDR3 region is CASSTGQGNGQPQHF. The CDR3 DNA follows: TGTGCCAGCAGTACCGGACAGGGGAATGGTCAGCCCCAGCATTTT. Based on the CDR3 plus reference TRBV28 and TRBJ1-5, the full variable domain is DVKVTQSSRYLVKRTGEKVFLECVQDMDHENMFWYRQDPGLGLRLIYFSYDVKMKEKGDIPEGYSVSREKKERFSLILESASTNQTSMYLCASSTGQGNGQPQHFGDGTRLSIL.